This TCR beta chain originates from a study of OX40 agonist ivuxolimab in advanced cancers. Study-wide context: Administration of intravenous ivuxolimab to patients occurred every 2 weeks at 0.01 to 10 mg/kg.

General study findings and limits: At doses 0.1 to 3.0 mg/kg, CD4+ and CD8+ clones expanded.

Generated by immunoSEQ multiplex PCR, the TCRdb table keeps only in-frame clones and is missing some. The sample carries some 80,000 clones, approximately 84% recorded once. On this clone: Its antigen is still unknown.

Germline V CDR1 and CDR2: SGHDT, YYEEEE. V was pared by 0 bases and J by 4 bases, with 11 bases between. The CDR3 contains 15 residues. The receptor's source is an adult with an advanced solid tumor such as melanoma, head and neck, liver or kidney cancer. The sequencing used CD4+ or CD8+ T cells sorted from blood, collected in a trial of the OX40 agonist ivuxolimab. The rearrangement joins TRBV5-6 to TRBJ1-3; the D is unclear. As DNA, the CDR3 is TGTGCCAGCAGCTTGGGTCGGGGATACGGAAACACCATATATTTT. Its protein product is CASSLGRGYGNTIYF.